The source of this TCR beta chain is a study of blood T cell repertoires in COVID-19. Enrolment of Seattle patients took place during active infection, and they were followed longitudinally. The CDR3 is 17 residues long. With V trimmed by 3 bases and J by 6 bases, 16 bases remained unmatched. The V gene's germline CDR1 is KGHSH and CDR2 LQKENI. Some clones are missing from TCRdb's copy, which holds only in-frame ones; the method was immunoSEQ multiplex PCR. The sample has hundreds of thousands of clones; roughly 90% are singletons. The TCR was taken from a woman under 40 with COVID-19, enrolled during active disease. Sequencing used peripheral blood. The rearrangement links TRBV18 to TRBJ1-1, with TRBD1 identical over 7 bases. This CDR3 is CASSPTSATGNLAEAFF. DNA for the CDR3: TGTGCCAGCTCACCCACCTCTGCGACAGGGAATTTGGCTGAAGCTTTCTTT.